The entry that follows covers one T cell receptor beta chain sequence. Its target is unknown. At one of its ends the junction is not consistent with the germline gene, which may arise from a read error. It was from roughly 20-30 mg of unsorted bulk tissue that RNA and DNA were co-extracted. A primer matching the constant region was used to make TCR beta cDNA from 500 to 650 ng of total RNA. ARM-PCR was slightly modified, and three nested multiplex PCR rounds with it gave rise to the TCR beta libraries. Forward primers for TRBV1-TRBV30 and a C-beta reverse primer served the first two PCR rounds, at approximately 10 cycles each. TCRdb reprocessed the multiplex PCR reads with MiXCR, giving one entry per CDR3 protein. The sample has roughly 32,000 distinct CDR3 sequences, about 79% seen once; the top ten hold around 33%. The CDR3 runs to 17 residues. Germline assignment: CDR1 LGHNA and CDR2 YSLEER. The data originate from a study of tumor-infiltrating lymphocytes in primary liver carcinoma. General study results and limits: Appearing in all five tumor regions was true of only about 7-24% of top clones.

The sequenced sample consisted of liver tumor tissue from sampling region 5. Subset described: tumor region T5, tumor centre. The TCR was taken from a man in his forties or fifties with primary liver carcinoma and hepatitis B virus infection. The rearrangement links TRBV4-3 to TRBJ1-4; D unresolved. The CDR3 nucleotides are TGCGCCAGAAGCCAAGATGTCCTTGAGCGGCCTAATGAAAAACTGTTTTTT. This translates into CARSQDVLERPNEKLFF.